One and the same sample provided the 16 T cell receptor beta chains below, sequenced in a study of Graves' ophthalmopathy and Graves' hyperthyroidism. The TCR beta CDR3 regions underwent amplification from RNA transcripts. Second-round multiplex PCR followed a first-round RT-PCR using HTBI primers. TCRdb ran MiXCR on the multiplex PCR reads and lists one entry per CDR3 protein. The sample lists 400,000 to 500,000 distinct CDR3 sequences; roughly 21% were seen once. Sequencing was done on a sample of peripheral blood. The source of these receptors is a woman aged 18-35 years with stable Graves' hyperthyroidism.

This clonotype was detected ten times or more. The V and J genes are TRBV6-5 and TRBJ1-1; D remains ambiguous. Germline V gene sequence: CDR1 MNHEY, CDR2 SVGAGI. The CDR3 has 16 residues. With 2 bases removed from V and 1 base from J, the gap between germline ends came to 14 bases. DNA of the CDR3: TGTGCCAGCAGTTACATTGTTCGGGCGCCGAACACTGAAGCTTTCTTT. Amino acids: CASSYIVRAPNTEAFF.

About this clonotype itself: One end of the junction varies from germline; a read error may be responsible. The rearrangement joins TRBV13 to TRBJ2-6; D remains unclear. The CDR3 has 15 amino acids. CDR1 is PRHDT and CDR2 is FYEKMQ in the germline V gene (reference sequence). This CDR3 is CVSSPRGSGANVLTF. CDR3 bases: TGTGTCAGCAGCCCCCGAGGTTCTGGGGCCAACGTCCTGACTTTC.

There are many counts of this clonotype. The rearrangement uses TRBV4-1 and TRBJ1-2; 8 bases fit TRBD1. This CDR3 spans 15 amino acids. Germline V gene data show CDR1 as MGHRA and CDR2 as YSYEKL. V dropped 2 bases and J dropped 4; count of bases not matched to a gene: 6. CDR3 sequence: CASSQSLQGGYGYTF. DNA for the CDR3: TGCGCCAGCAGCCAAAGCCTACAGGGGGGCTATGGCTACACCTTC.

The chain employs TRBV2 and TRBJ2-7; the match to TRBD1 covers 7 bases. After removal of 6 bases from V and 2 bases from J, the junction contained 7 bases not matched to a gene. Germline CDR1 and CDR2: SNHLY and FYNNEI. CDR3 size: 14 residues. CDR3 protein: CASRAGTATYEQYF. The CDR3 DNA reads TGTGCCAGCAGGGCCGGGACAGCGACCTACGAGCAGTACTTC.

This clonotype appeared a few times. The V gene is TRBV12-3 or TRBV12-4, the J gene TRBJ1-1, with a tentative D call TRBD1 (6 bases). The V end was cut by 6 bases, the J end by 1 base, with 12 bases between. This CDR3 is built from 14 residues. The CDR3 protein is CASRGGMGNTEAFF. The CDR3 region has the DNA TGTGCCAGCAGAGGGGGAATGGGGAACACTGAAGCTTTCTTT.

This clonotype came up many times. This rearrangement joins TRBV6-1 to TRBJ1-5, with 8 nucleotides matching TRBD1. The CDR3 contains 14 residues. V dropped 6 bases and J dropped 7; count of bases not matched to a gene: 8. Germline CDR1 and CDR2: MNHNS and SASEGT. The CDR3 nucleotides are TGTGCCAGCAGGGACAGGGCAACCAACCAGCCCCAGCATTTT. Translated, it gives CASRDRATNQPQHF.

This clonotype was recorded at least ten times. The V call is TRBV6-2 or TRBV6-3, the J call TRBJ2-1; 11 nucleotides line up with TRBD2. The CDR3 totals 17 residues. V trimming: 2 bases; J trimming: 5 bases; junction bases outside the gene matches: 8. The V gene's germline CDR1 is MNHEY and CDR2 SVGEGT. The CDR3 bases are TGTGCCAGCAGTTACCCCCCCGGGACTAGCGGTAACAATGAGCAGTTCTTC. It specifies CASSYPPGTSGNNEQFF.

There are many counts of this clonotype. The chain combines TRBV19 with TRBJ1-5; 10 bases fit TRBD1. There are 17 residues in the CDR3. The ends lost 5 bases at V and 1 base at J; junction bases unmatched: 8. Germline values: CDR1 LNHDA, CDR2 SQIVND (reference sequence). The CDR3 is CASSARDRGSSNQPQHF. The CDR3 nucleotides read TGTGCCAGTAGTGCCCGGGACAGGGGCTCCAGCAATCAGCCCCAGCATTTT.

The table lists this clonotype with many counts. The chain couples TRBV6-2 or TRBV6-3 to TRBJ2-5; no definite D call. V lost 4 bases, J lost 5 bases, and 11 bases lay in between. CDR3 length equals 13 residues. The germline gives CDR1 MNHEY, CDR2 SVGEGT. CDR3 in amino acids: CASSWGIRETQYF. The CDR3 coding sequence is TGTGCCAGCAGTTGGGGAATTCGGGAGACCCAGTACTTC.

This clonotype was seen repeatedly, ten times or more. The V call is TRBV7-2, the J call TRBJ1-2; 9 nucleotides align to TRBD1. With 4 bases clipped from V and 5 bases from J, the junction kept 5 bases outside the gene matches. This CDR3 comprises 14 residues. Germline V CDR1 and CDR2: SGHTA, FQGNSA. The CDR3 coding sequence is TGTGCCAGCAGCTCACGACAGGGGGGGTATGGCTACACCTTC. This sequence encodes CASSSRQGGYGYTF.

This clonotype was detected only a few times. The chain uses TRBV3-1 and TRBJ2-7, with 7 bases fitting TRBD2. CDR1 and CDR2 from the germline V gene are LGHDT and YNNKEL (reference sequence). The ends lost 1 base at V and 8 bases at J; junction bases unmatched: 11. The CDR3 runs to 15 residues. The CDR3 nucleotides read TGTGCCAGCAGCCAAGTTACAGGCAGCGGGGCGCAGCAGTACTTC. This translates into CASSQVTGSGAQQYF.

This clonotype has at least ten counts. This chain connects TRBV6-5 to TRBJ1-3; D unresolved. The CDR3 sequence is 15 residues long. Trimming shortened V by 5 bases and J by 0 bases, and 11 bases separated the two germline ends. The germline V gene has CDR1 MNHEY and CDR2 SVGAGI. The CDR3 here is CASSTGSLSGNTIYF. The CDR3 bases are TGTGCCAGCAGTACGGGGTCCCTCTCTGGAAACACCATATATTTT.

This clonotype was observed many times. The rearrangement uses TRBV7-9 and TRBJ1-1; D call uncertain. CDR1 SEHNR and CDR2 FQNEAQ come from the germline V gene (reference sequence). The CDR3 totals 13 residues. Trimming took 5 bases from V and 3 from J, leaving 10 bases between them. The CDR3: CASSPWRDTEAFF. The CDR3 nucleotides read TGTGCCAGCAGCCCATGGAGGGACACTGAAGCTTTCTTT.

The V call is TRBV30, the J call TRBJ1-2, with D unclear. In germline, CDR1 is GTSNPN, CDR2 SVGIG (reference sequence). Between the trimmed V and J ends, which lost 8 bases and 3 bases, there was a span of 19 bases. The CDR3 extends over 14 amino acids. This chain's CDR3 is CARTPGGRDYGYTF. The CDR3 DNA is TGTGCCCGGACCCCCGGAGGGAGGGACTATGGCTACACCTTC.

This clonotype was found many times. The J gene is TRBJ2-7, the V gene TRBV7-6; possibly TRBD2 for D (6 bases). Trimming took off 4 bases at V and 4 bases at J, with 17 bases between the two ends. Looked up from germline, CDR1 is SGHVS and CDR2 is FNYEAQ. The CDR3 runs 15 residues. The CDR3 bases are TGTGCCAGCAGCTCCCGGGTCGGGGGAATTTACGAGCAGTACTTC. Its translation is CASSSRVGGIYEQYF.

This clonotype was seen a few times. CDR3 DNA: TGTGCCAGCAGTGAAGTCAGCGGGGGAGGGGAGACCCAGTACTTC. Translation: CASSEVSGGGETQYF. V gene TRBV6-1 combines with J gene TRBJ2-5, with 8 bases lining up with TRBD2. With 1 base clipped from V and 5 bases from J, the junction kept 6 bases outside the gene matches. This CDR3 comprises 15 residues. CDR1 is MNHNS and CDR2 is SASEGT in the germline V gene.